The entry below describes one T cell receptor beta chain. Its specificity is unknown. The data are from a study of cytomegalovirus exposure and HLA in healthy donors. This CDR3 has 15 amino acids. Germline V gene sequence: CDR1 MGHRA, CDR2 YSYEKL. After removal of 6 bases from V and 4 bases from J, the junction contained 8 bases not matched to a gene. 13 Jbeta primers and 60 Vbeta primers were used for the PCR. The table came from immunoSEQ multiplex PCR; TCRdb's copy has only in-frame clones and leaves some out. The sample has about 180,000 clones; around 80% are singletons. Study-level findings and limits: The analysis excluded some indistinguishable V segments, including TRBV6-2 and TRBV6-3. The productive fraction for most TCR beta V segments was about 90% or about 30% in an earlier analysis. Cytomegalovirus-associated status was assigned to approximately 160 TCR beta chains.

Material: PBMCs. The TCR sequence derives from a woman aged 30 to 39 in good health and CMV-seronegative. The rearrangement joins TRBV4-1 to TRBJ2-2, with 7 bases aligning to TRBD2. The chain's CDR3 is CASRLPGGPTGELFF. The CDR3 nucleotides are TGCGCCAGCAGACTACCGGGAGGACCCACCGGGGAGCTGTTTTTT.